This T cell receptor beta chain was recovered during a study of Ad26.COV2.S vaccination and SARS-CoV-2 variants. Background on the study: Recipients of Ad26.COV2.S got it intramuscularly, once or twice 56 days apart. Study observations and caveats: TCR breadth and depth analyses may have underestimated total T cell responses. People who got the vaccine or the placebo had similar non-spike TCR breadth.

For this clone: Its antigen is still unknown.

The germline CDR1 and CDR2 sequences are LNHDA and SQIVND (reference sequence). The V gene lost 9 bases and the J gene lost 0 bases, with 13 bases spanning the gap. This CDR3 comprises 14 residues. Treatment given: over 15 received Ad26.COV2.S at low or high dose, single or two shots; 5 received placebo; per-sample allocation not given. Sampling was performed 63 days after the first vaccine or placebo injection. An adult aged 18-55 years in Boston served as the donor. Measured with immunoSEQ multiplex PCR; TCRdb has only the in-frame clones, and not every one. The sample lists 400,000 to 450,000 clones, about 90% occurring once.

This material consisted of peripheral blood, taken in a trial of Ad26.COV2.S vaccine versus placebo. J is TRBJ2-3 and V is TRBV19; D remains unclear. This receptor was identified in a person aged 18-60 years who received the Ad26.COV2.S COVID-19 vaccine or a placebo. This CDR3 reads CASKIVGSTDTQYF. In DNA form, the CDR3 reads TGTGCCAGCAAAATAGTGGGAAGCACAGATACGCAGTATTTT.